The entry that follows covers one T cell receptor beta chain sequence. Its target is not known. This sample was taken from a study of T cell repertoires in cytomegalovirus infection. Across the study: From public TCR beta signatures came an indication of both CMV infection and matching HLA type. Study observations and caveats: What dominated the ex vivo response were HLA-C-restricted CMV-specific TCR beta clonotypes. Individuals carrying CMV plus the relevant HLA were identified by cumulative frequency of public TCR beta families.

This CDR3 spans 13 amino acids. CDR1 is SQVTM and CDR2 is ANQGSEA in the germline V gene. Trimming shortened V by 5 bases and J by 1 base, and 11 bases separated the two germline ends. Via MiXCR, TCRdb re-called the reads, giving one row per CDR3 protein. The data hold around 130,000 distinct CDR3 sequences, with roughly 9% observed a single time. The V gene is TRBV29-1, the J gene TRBJ1-1; tentatively, D is TRBD1 (6 bases). The sequenced sample consisted of PBMCs. The clonotype comes from a human donor in good health (CMV status not recorded). Some clones in this sample may be carry-over from other donors' samples. Here the CDR3 reads CSVTGPGNTEAFF. The CDR3 coding sequence is TGCAGCGTTACAGGGCCGGGGAACACTGAAGCTTTCTTT.